The following is a T cell receptor (beta chain) sequence with its context. Assay: immunoSEQ multiplex PCR; the TCRdb copy retains only in-frame clones and omits some. The sample shows just over 150,000 clones, 70% to 90% of them seen only once. The data stem from a study of blood T cell repertoires in COVID-19. Study-wide background: Samples taken during acute and convalescent COVID-19 were collected in the United States, Italy and Spain.

CDR3 size: 15 residues. The V gene end was trimmed by 8 bases and the J gene end by 4 bases; junction bases not matched to a gene: 14. CDR1 MNHEY and CDR2 SVGAGI come from the germline V gene. V usage is TRBV6-5 and J usage is TRBJ2-7, with 7 nucleotides matching TRBD1. The TCR sequence derives from a woman aged 45-65 years who had recovered from COVID-19. The sample comprised PBMCs or T cells enriched from blood (not recorded which). The CDR3 nucleotides read TGTGCCAGCCGGCAGATATGGACAGGATCTTACGAGCAGTACTTC. This translates into CASRQIWTGSYEQYF.